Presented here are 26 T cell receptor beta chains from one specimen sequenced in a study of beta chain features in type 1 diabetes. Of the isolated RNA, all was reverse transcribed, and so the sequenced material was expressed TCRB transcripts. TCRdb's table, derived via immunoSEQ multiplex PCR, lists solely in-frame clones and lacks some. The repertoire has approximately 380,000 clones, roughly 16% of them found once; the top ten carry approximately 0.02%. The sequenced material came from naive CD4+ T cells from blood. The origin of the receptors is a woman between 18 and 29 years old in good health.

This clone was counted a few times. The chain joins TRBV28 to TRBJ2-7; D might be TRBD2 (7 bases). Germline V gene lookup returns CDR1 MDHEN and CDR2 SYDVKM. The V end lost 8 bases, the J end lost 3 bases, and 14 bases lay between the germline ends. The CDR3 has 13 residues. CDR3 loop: CASQGGGIYEQYF. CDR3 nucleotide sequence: TGTGCCAGCCAAGGGGGAGGGATCTACGAGCAGTACTTC.

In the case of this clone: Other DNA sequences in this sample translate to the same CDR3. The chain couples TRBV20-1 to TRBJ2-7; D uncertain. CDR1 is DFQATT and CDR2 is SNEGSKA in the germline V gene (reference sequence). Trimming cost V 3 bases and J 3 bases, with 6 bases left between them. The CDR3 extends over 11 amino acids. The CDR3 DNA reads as TGCAGTGCTAGGCGAAGCTACGAGCAGTACTTC. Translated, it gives CSARRSYEQYF.

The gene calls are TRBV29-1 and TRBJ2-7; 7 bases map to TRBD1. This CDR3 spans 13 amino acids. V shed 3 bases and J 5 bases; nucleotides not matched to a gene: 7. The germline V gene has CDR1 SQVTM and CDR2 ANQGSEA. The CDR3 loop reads CSVDRDSPNEQYF. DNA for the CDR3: TGCAGCGTTGACAGGGACAGCCCTAACGAGCAGTACTTC.

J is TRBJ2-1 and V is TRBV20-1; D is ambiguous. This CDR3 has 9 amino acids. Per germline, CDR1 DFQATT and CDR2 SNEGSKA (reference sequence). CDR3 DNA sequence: TGCACCACATTAAATGAGCAGTTCTTC. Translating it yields CTTLNEQFF.

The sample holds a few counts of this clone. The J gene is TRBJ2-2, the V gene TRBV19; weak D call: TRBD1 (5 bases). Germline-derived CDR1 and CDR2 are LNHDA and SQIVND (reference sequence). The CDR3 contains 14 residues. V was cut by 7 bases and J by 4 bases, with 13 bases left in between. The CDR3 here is CASTRGPRTGELFF. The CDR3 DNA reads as TGTGCCAGTACAAGGGGTCCGCGCACCGGGGAGCTGTTTTTT.

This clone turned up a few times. The CDR3, as DNA: TGCAGCGTTGATGGCGGGGGGCAACGAGATACGCAGTATTTT. It specifies CSVDGGGQRDTQYF. The J gene is TRBJ2-3, the V gene TRBV29-1; 8 positions agree with TRBD2. The V gene's germline CDR1 is SQVTM and CDR2 ANQGSEA. The V and J ends lost 3 bases and 5 bases, in that order; junction bases with no gene match: 7. This CDR3 has 14 amino acids.

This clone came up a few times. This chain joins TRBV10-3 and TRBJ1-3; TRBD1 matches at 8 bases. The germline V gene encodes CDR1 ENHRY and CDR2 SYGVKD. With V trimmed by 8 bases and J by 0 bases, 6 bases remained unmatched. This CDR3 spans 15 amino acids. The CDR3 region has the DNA TGTGCCATCGCGCAGACAGGGGACTCTGGAAACACCATATATTTT. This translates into CAIAQTGDSGNTIYF.

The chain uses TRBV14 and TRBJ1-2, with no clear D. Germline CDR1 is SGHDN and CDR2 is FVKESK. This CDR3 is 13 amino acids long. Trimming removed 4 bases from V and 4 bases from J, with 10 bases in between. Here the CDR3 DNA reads TGTGCCAGCAGCCTTGCAGGTTCCTATGGCTACACCTTC. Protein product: CASSLAGSYGYTF.

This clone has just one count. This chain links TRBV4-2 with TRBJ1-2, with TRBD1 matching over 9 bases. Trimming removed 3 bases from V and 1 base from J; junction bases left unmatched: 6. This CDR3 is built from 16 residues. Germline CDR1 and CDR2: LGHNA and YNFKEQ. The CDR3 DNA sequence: TGTGCCAGCAGCCAGGCGGGACAGGGATATAACTATGGCTACACCTTC. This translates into CASSQAGQGYNYGYTF.

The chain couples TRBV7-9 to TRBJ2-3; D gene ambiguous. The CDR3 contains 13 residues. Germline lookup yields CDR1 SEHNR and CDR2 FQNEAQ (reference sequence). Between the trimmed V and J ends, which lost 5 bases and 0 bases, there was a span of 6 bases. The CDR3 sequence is CASSLYSTDTQYF. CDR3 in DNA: TGTGCCAGCAGCCTCTATAGCACAGATACGCAGTATTTT.

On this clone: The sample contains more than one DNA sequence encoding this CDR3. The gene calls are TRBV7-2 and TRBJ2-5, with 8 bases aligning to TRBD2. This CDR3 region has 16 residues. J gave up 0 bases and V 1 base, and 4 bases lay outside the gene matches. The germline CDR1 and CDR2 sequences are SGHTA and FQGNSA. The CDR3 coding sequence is TGTGCCAGCAGCTTAGGTGTAGCGGGGTACCAAGAGACCCAGTACTTC. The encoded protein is CASSLGVAGYQETQYF.

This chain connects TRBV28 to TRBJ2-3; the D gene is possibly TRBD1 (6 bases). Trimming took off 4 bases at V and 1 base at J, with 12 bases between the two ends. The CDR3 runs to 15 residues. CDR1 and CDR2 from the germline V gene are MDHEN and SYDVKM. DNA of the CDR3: TGTGCCAGCAGTTCCAGGGGCAAGGGCACAGATACGCAGTATTTT. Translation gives CASSSRGKGTDTQYF.

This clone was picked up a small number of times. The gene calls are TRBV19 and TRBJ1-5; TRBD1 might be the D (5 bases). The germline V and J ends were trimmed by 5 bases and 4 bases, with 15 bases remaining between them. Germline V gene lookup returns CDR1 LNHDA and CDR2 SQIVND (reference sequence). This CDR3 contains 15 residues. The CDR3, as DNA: TGTGCCAGTAGTGCCAGCGCGGACAAGAATCAGCCCCAGCATTTT. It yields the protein CASSASADKNQPQHF.

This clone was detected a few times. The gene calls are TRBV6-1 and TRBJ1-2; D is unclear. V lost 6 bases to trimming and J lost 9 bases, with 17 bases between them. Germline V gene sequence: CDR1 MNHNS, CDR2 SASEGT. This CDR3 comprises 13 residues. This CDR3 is CASSVREAESYTF. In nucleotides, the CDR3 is TGTGCCAGCAGCGTGAGAGAGGCCGAAAGCTACACCTTC.

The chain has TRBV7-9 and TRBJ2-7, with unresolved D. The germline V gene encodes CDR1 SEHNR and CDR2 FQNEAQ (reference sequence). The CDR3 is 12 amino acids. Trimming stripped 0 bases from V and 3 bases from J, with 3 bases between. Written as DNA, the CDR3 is TGTGCCAGCAGCTTAGCCCTCTACGAGCAGTACTTC. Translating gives CASSLALYEQYF.

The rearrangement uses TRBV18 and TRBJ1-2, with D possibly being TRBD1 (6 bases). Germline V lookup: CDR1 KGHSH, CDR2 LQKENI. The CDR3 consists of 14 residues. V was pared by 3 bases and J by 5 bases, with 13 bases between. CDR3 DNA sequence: TGTGCCAGCTCACCTAACAGGGAGGGTTATGGCTACACCTTC. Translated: CASSPNREGYGYTF.

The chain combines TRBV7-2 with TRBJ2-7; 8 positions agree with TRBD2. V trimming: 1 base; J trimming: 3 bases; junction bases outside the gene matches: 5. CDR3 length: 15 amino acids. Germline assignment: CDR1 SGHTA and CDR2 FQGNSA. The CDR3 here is CASSLDGRAIYEQYF. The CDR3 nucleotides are TGTGCCAGCAGCTTAGACGGGAGGGCCATCTACGAGCAGTACTTC.

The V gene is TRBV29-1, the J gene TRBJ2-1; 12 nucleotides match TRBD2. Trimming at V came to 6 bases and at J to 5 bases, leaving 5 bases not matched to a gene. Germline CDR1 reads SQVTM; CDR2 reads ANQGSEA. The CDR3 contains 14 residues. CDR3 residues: CSVIGLAGNNEQFF. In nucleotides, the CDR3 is TGCAGCGTCATCGGACTAGCGGGAAACAATGAGCAGTTCTTC.

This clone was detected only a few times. CDR3 region: CASSYDGVNIQYF. The CDR3, as DNA: TGTGCCAGCAGCTACGACGGGGTGAACATTCAGTACTTC. This chain uses TRBV28 with TRBJ2-4, with D perhaps matching TRBD2 (5 bases). The V end was cut by 6 bases, the J end by 7 bases, with 13 bases between. The germline V gene has CDR1 MDHEN and CDR2 SYDVKM. The CDR3 spans 13 residues.

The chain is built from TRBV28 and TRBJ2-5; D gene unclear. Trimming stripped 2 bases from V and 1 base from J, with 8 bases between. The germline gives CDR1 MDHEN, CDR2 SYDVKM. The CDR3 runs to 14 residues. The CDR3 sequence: CASSLSSLQETQYF. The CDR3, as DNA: TGTGCCAGCAGTTTAAGCTCCCTCCAAGAGACCCAGTACTTC. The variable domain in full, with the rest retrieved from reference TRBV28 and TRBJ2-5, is DVKVTQSSRYLVKRTGEKVFLECVQDMDHENMFWYRQDPGLGLRLIYFSYDVKMKEKGDIPEGYSVSREKKERFSLILESASTNQTSMYLCASSLSSLQETQYFGPGTRLLVL.

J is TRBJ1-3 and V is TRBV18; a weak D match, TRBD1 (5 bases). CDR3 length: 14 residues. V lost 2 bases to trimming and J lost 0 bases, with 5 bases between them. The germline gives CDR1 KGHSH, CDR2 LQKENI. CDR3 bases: TGTGCCAGCTCACCAGACAGCTCTGGAAACACCATATATTTT. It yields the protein CASSPDSSGNTIYF.

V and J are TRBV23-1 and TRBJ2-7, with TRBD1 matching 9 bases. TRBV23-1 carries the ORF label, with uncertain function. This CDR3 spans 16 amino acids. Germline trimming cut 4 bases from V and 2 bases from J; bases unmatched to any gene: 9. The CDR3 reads CASSLAPGQGTYEQYF. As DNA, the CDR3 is TGCGCCAGCAGTCTAGCTCCGGGACAGGGTACCTACGAGCAGTACTTC.

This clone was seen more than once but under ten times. The CDR3 DNA follows: TGCAGCGCTAATGGACAGGGGTCTAATGAGCAGTTCTTC. It specifies CSANGQGSNEQFF. This rearrangement joins TRBV29-1 to TRBJ2-1, with TRBD1 matching over 9 bases. J lost 7 bases, V lost 7 bases, and 8 bases had no gene match. The CDR3 runs 13 residues. Germline assignment: CDR1 SQVTM and CDR2 ANQGSEA.

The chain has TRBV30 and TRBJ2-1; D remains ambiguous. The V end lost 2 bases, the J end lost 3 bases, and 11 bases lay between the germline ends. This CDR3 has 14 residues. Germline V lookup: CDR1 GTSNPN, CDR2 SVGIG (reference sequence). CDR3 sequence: CAWSWQVLYNEQFF. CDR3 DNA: TGTGCCTGGAGTTGGCAGGTACTCTACAATGAGCAGTTCTTC.

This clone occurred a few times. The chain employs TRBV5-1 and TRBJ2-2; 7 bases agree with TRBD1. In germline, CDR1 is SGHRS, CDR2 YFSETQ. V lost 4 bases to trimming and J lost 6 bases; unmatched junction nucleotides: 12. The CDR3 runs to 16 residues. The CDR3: CASSPDSGTVSGELFF. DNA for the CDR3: TGCGCCAGCAGCCCGGACTCAGGGACAGTCTCCGGGGAGCTGTTTTTT.

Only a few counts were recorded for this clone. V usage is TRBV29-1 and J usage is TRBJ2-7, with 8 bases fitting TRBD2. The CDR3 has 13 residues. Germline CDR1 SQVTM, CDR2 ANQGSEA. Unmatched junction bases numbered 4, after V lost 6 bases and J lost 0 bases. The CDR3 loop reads CSVSTSGSYEQYF. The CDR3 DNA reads TGCAGCGTCTCAACTAGCGGCTCCTACGAGCAGTACTTC.